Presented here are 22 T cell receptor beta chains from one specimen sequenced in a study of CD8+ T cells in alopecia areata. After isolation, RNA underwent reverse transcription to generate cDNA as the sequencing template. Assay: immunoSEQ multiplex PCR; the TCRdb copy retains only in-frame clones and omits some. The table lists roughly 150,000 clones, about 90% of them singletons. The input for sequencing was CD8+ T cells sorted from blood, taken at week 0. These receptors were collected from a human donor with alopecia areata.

The CDR3 loop is CAISESGDSLEQYF. In DNA form, the CDR3 reads TGTGCCATCAGTGAGTCTGGGGACAGCCTCGAGCAGTACTTC. The genes are TRBV10-3 and TRBJ2-7, with 7 bases fitting TRBD1. Trimming took 0 bases from V and 6 from J; bases not matched to a gene: 5. The CDR3 extends over 14 amino acids. Germline lookup yields CDR1 ENHRY and CDR2 SYGVKD.

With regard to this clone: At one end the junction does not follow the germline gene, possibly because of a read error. For the CDR3, the DNA is TGCGCCAGCAGTTTGGACAGGCATACTTTCCAGGGAGCTTTCTTT. Its protein product is CASSLDRHTFQGAFF. The chain uses TRBV5-1 and TRBJ1-1; TRBD1 aligns across 7 bases. Per the germline V gene, CDR1 is SGHRS and CDR2 is YFSETQ. The CDR3 covers 15 residues.

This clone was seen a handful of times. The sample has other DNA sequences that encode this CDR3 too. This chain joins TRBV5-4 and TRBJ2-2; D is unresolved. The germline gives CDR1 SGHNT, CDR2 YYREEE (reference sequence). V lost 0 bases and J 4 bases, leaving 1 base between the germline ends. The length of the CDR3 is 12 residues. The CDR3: CASSLATGELFF. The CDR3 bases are TGTGCCAGCAGCTTGGCCACCGGGGAGCTGTTTTTT.

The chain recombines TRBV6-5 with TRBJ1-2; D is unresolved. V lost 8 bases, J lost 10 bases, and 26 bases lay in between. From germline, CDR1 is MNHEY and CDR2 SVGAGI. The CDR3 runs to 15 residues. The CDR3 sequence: CASCALGPPLCVYTF. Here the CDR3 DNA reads TGTGCCAGCTGTGCGTTGGGTCCGCCTCTATGCGTCTACACCTTC.

The CDR3 DNA reads TGTGCCAGCAGCCCAAGAGGTGAAGGCACAGATACGCAGTATTTT. This codes for CASSPRGEGTDTQYF. The V and J genes are TRBV11-3 and TRBJ2-3; D remains unclear. Germline-derived CDR1 and CDR2 are SGHNT and YENEEA. The V gene lost 5 bases and the J gene lost 1 base, with 13 bases spanning the gap. There are 15 residues in the CDR3.

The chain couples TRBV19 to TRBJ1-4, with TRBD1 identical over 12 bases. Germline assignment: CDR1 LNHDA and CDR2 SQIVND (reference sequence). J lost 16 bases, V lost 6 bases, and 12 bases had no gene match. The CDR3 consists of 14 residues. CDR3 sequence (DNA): TGTGCCAGTAGCCGCGGGACAGGGGGCGCGAGGGGGTTTTTT. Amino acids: CASSRGTGGARGFF.

The CDR3 DNA follows: TGTGCCAGCAGTGAATATCCGGGATCTCACACAGATACGCAGTATTTT. This translates into CASSEYPGSHTDTQYF. The V and J genes are TRBV6-4 and TRBJ2-3; possible D gene TRBD2, 5 bases. The V gene's germline CDR1 is MRHNA and CDR2 SNTAGT. CDR3 length: 16 amino acids. Trimming removed 3 bases at V and 2 bases at J, with 15 bases between.

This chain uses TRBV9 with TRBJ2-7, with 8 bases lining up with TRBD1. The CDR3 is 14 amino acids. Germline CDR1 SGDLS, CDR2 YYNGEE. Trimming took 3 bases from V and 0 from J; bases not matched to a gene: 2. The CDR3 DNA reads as TGTGCCAGCAGCGGACAGGGGCTCTCCTACGAGCAGTACTTC. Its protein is CASSGQGLSYEQYF.

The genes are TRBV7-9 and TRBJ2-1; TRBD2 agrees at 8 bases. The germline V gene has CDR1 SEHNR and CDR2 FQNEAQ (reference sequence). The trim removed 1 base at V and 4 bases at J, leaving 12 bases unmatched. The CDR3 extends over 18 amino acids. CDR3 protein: CASSLVFSPGGRYNEQFF. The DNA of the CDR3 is TGTGCCAGCAGCTTAGTTTTCTCTCCGGGGGGGAGATACAATGAGCAGTTCTTC.

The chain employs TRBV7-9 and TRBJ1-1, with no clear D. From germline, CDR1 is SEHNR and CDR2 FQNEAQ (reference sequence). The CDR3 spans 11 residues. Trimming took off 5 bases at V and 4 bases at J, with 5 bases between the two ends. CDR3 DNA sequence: TGTGCCAGCAGCCCCTCCACTGAAGCTTTCTTT. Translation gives CASSPSTEAFF.

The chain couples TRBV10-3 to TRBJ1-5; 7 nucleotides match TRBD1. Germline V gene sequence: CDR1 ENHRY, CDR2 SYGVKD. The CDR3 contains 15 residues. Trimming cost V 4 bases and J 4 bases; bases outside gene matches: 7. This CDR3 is CAISGDRALNQPQHF. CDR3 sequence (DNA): TGTGCCATCAGTGGAGACAGGGCCCTTAATCAGCCCCAGCATTTT.

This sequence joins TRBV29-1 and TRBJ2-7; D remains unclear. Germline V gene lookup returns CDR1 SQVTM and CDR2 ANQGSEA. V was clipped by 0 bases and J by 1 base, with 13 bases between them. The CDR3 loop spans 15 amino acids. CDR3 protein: CSVEDRSSPSYEQYF. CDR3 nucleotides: TGCAGCGTTGAAGACCGAAGCTCTCCGTCCTACGAGCAGTACTTC.

In DNA, the CDR3 is TGTGCCAGCAAAATAGGGGGCAGCGAGCAGTACTTC. The encoded protein is CASKIGGSEQYF. The chain carries TRBV6-1 and TRBJ2-7; 7 bases match TRBD1. Germline CDR1 MNHNS, CDR2 SASEGT. This CDR3 spans 12 amino acids. V shed 7 bases, J shed 6 bases, and the junction held 6 bases outside the gene matches.

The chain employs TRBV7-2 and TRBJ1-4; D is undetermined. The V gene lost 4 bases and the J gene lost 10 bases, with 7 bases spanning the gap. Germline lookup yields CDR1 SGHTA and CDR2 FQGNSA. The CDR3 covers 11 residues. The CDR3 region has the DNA TGTGCCAGCAGCTCAGGTGGAAAACTGTTTTTT. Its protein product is CASSSGGKLFF.

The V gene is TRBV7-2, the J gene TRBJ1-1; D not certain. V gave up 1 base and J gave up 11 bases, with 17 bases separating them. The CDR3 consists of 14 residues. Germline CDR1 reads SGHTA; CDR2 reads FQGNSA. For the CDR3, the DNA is TGTGCCAGCAGCTTAGTCTCCGTTGCGGGTTCGGCTTTCTTT. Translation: CASSLVSVAGSAFF.

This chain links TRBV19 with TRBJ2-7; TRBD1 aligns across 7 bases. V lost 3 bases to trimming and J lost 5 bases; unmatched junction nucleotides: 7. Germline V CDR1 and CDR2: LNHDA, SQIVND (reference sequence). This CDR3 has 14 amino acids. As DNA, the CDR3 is TGTGCCAGTAGTATCGACAGGGATGAAAACGAGCAGTACTTC. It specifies CASSIDRDENEQYF.

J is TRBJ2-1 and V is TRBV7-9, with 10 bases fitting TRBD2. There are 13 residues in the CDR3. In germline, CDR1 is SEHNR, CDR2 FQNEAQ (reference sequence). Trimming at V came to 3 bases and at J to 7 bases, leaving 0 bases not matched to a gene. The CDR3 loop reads CASSFSGRNEQFF. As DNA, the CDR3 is TGTGCCAGCAGCTTTAGCGGGAGGAATGAGCAGTTCTTC. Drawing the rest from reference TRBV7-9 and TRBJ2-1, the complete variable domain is DTGVSQNPRHKITKRGQNVTFRCDPISEHNRLYWYRQTLGQGPEFLTYFQNEAQLEKSRLLSDRFSAERPKGSFSTLEIQRTEQGDSAMYLCASSFSGRNEQFFGPGTRLTVL.

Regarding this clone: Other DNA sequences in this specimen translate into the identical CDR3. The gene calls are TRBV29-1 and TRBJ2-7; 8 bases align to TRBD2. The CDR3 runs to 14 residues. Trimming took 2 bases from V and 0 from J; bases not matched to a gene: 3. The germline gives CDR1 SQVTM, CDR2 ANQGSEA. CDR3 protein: CSVEIAGSSYEQYF. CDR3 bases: TGCAGCGTTGAAATAGCGGGGTCCTCCTACGAGCAGTACTTC.

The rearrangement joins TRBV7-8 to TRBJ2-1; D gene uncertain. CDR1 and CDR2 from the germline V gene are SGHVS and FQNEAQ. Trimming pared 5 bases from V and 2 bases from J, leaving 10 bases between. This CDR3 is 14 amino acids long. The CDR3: CASSHPVTYNEQFF. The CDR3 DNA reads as TGTGCCAGCAGCCACCCGGTAACCTACAATGAGCAGTTCTTC.

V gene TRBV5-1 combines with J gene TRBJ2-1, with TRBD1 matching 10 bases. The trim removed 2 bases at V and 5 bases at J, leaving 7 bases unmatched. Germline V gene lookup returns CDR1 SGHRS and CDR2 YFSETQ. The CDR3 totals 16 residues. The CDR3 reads CASSLRDRGLHNEQFF. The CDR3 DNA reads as TGCGCCAGCAGCTTAAGGGACAGGGGACTCCACAATGAGCAGTTCTTC.

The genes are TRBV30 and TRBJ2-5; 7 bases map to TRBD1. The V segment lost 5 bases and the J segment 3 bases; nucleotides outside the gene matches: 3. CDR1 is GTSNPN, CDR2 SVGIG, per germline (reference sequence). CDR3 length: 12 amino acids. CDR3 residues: CAWDREEETQYF. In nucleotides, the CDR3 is TGTGCCTGGGACAGGGAAGAAGAGACCCAGTACTTC.

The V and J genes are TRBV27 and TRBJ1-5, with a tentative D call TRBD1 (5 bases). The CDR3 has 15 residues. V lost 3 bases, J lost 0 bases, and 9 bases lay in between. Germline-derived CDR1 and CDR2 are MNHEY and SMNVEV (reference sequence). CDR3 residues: CASSLGDLSNQPQHF. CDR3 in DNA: TGTGCCAGCAGTTTGGGGGACCTTAGCAATCAGCCCCAGCATTTT.